This TCR beta chain was sequenced in a study of T cell responses to AZD1222 COVID-19 vaccine (dated by TCRdb to the early 2020s). Regarding the complete study: AZD1222 recipients with second doses at about 4 weeks or about 12 weeks were pooled, because spike-specific TCR depth and breadth did not differ between schedules. A total of 230 to 250 trial participants underwent TCR sequencing, of whom about 210 had received two doses of AZD1222 and some 26 had received two doses of the MenACWY control vaccine. Enrollment into the trials was organized by age into subgroups of 18-55, 56-69 and 70-plus years, and those subgroups contained about 160, 30 and 59 TCR-sequenced participants, respectively. The full study reports these points: Because no samples from the day 14 peak response were available, repertoires could be characterized only after the peak T cell response. Conclusions about previously exposed vaccinees were limited because only a handful of AZD1222 recipients were SARS-CoV-2 seropositive at baseline. Participants were mostly white British and included more females than males, and it was suggested by the authors that clonal diversity may have been underestimated. In the small 56-69-year group, the increase in depth fell short of significance, most likely because of low power. Epitopes outside the regions mutated in the B.1.351 and B.1.1.7 variants were reportedly recognized by nearly half of the unique spike-specific TCRs. Spike-specific TCR breadth and depth rose significantly after two AZD1222 doses compared with day 0 and with MenACWY recipients. The whole spike protein was spanned by vaccine-associated CD4 TCRs, and dominant responses were seen in regions 160-218 and 743-854.

The CDR3 regions of human TCRbeta chains were analyzed by immunosequencing. In the paper's pipeline: TCRs in the repertoires were compared against a reference library of SARS-CoV-2-specific TCRs that had been generated with the MIRA antigen-specificity platform. Breadth meant the fraction of unique TCRs that were SARS-CoV-2-associated, whereas depth meant the fraction of total T cells that were SARS-CoV-2-associated. Using the MIRA data, every spike-specific TCR was mapped to the spike region that the TCR reacted to and assigned to either a CD4 or a CD8 class. Log10-transformed breadth and depth values were compared by one-way ANOVA with Sidak's multiple comparisons tests. TCRdb took over this immuneACCESS table, retaining in-frame rearrangements with V and J assigned. Such tables are incomplete; in checked studies, under half of the missing clones stem from an unresolved V gene, and the remainder is unexplained. The DNA gave D and trimming, while V, J and clone size come from that table. This sample holds some 120,000 clones; more than 80% were observed only once. In total, the top ten clones hold 1.5% to 1.9% of the sample.

About this clone itself: Which antigen it targets is not known. The sample holds no much larger clone one base away, and base qualities are not on file.

The CDR3 runs 14 amino acids, cysteine and phenylalanine included. Kept here is only the CDR3 DNA, which spans 42 bases and is read in frame from base 1. V lost 7 bases and J lost 5 bases; the stretch between them is 17 bases long. The germline V gene (reference sequence) supplies CDR1 MNHEY and CDR2 SMNVEV. This sample's time point label indicates: baseline before first vaccination. The vaccinee samples were drawn from two UK trials, COV001 and COV002, one of which was a single-blind randomized controlled phase 2/3 trial testing AZD1222 (ChAdOx1 nCoV-19) in healthy adults. Trial participant PBMC samples were collected at day 0 and day 28 after the second dose for TCRbeta chain sequencing.

The TCR sequence derives from an adult in good health. In this chain, TRBV27 is recombined with TRBJ2-5, with the D gene too uncertain to name. Sequencing used peripheral blood, obtained on day 0 of AZD1222 vaccination. The nucleotide sequence reads as follows: TGTGCCAGCACTCCTCGAAGAGGTTCTGAGACCCAGTACTTC. Translated, this gives CASTPRRGSETQYF.